Listed here are 2 T cell receptor beta chains from one sample, sequenced in a study of graft-versus-host responses after intestinal transplantation. No cognate antigen is known for these TCRs. TCRdb's copy holds only in-frame clones and misses some; the assay was immunoSEQ multiplex PCR. This sample carries roughly 73,000 clones, around 86% of them seen once, and the ten largest clones take 8%. The material was unstimulated CD8+ T cells sorted from spleen or lymph node cells, obtained before transplant. These receptors all stem from a human donor who was the organ donor for an intestinal transplant.

The V call is TRBV9, the J call TRBJ1-5, with TRBD1 matching over 10 bases. CDR3 length equals 18 residues. Germline V gives CDR1 SGDLS, CDR2 YYNGEE. V shed 3 bases and J 2 bases; nucleotides not matched to a gene: 11. CDR3 sequence (DNA): TGTGCCAGCAGCGAGTCGACAGGGGGCTACGGGCGCAATCAGCCCCAGCATTTT. Amino acids: CASSESTGGYGRNQPQHF.

J is TRBJ2-1 and V is TRBV5-1; D might be TRBD2 (6 bases). Trimming pared 5 bases from V and 1 base from J, leaving 10 bases between. CDR1 is SGHRS, CDR2 YFSETQ, per germline. The CDR3 totals 14 residues. This CDR3 reads CASRGDSSYNEQFF. CDR3 nucleotide sequence: TGCGCCAGCAGAGGGGACTCGTCCTACAATGAGCAGTTCTTC.